This T cell receptor beta chain is drawn from a study of cytomegalovirus exposure and HLA in healthy donors. Study-level points and caveats: Sequence variants that were highly shared formed a cluster that was likely a sequencing artifact. Relative to equally common others, HLA-associated TCR beta chains showed greater clonal expansion in a later analysis.

This clone turned up a few times. As yet, its antigen is unknown. This PCR relied on a set of 60 Vbeta primers and 13 Jbeta primers. How the authors handled the data: It was a later analysis that counted roughly 80 million unique TCR beta chains, of which roughly 11 million were shared. Profiled with immunoSEQ multiplex PCR; TCRdb holds only in-frame clones, not every one. For V, J and clone size, that table is used; D and trimming come from the DNA. In the table there are tens of thousands of clones, over 60% of which are singletons. Sequences were obtained from PBMCs. The TCR was taken from a boy under 18 in good health and CMV-seropositive.

DNA for the CDR3: TGTGCCTGGAGTTTGGGGGCAGGGGTAGAGACCCAGTACTTC. Protein product: CAWSLGAGVETQYF. The gene calls are TRBV30 and TRBJ2-5; TRBD1 is a possible D gene (6 bases). Between the trimmed V and J ends, which lost 2 bases and 4 bases, there was a span of 14 bases. The CDR3 spans 14 residues. In germline, CDR1 is GTSNPN, CDR2 SVGIG (reference sequence).